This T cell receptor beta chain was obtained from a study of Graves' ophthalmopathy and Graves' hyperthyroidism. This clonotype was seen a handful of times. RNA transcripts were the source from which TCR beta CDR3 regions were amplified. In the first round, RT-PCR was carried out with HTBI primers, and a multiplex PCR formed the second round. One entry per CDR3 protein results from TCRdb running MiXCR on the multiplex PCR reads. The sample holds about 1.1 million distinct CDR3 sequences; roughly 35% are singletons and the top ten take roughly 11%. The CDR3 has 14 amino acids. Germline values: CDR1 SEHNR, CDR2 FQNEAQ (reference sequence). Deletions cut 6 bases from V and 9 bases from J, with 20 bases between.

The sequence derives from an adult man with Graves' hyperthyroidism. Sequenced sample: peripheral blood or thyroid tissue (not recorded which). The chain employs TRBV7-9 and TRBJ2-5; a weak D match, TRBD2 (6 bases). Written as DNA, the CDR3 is TGTGCCAGCAGTCGCGCCGGCGCGGGGCAGCCCCAGTACTTC. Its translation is CASSRAGAGQPQYF. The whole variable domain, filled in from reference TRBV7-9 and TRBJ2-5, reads DTGVSQNPRHKITKRGQNVTFRCDPISEHNRLYWYRQTLGQGPEFLTYFQNEAQLEKSRLLSDRFSAERPKGSFSTLEIQRTEQGDSAMYLCASSRAGAGQPQYFGPGTRLLVL.